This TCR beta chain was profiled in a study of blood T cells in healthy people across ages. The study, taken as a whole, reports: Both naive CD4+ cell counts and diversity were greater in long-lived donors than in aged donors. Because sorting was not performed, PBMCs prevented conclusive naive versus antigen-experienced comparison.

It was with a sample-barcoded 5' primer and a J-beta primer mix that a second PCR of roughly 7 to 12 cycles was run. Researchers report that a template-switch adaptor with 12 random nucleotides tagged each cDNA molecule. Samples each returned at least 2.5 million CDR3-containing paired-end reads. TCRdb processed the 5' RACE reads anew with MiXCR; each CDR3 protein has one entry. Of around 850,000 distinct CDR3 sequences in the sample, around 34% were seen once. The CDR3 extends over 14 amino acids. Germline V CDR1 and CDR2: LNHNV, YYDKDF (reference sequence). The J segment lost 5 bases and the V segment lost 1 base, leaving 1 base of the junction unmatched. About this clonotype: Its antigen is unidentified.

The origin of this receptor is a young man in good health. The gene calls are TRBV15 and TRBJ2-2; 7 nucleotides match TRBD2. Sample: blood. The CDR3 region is CATSRAGRTGELFF. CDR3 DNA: TGTGCCACCAGCAGAGCCGGGAGGACCGGGGAGCTGTTTTTT.